This TCR beta chain was retrieved from a study of CD8+CD57+ T cells in acquired aplastic anemia. Study-wide results and limits: About 27 shared CD8+ CDR3s appeared highly expressed within patients' immunodominant clones. No significant difference in CD8+ Simpson's diversity was found between patients and controls.

Genomic DNA acted as the template from which TCR beta VDJ combination and CDR3 sequence profiling were carried out. MiXCR, run by TCRdb on the reads, gives a single entry per CDR3 protein. The sample consists of 200,000 to 250,000 distinct CDR3 sequences, approximately 65% of them appearing once. There are a few counts of this clonotype. Its antigen is not identified. V shed 4 bases and J 2 bases; nucleotides not matched to a gene: 5. CDR1 is SGHRS and CDR2 is YFSETQ in the germline V gene. The CDR3 covers 14 residues. CD8+CD57+ cell expansion, shown by flow cytometry, had occurred in the patients selected for sequencing. A severe acquired aplastic anemia diagnosis applied to all patients.

V gene TRBV5-1 combines with J gene TRBJ2-5; 7 nucleotides line up with TRBD1. The source is a human donor with aplastic anemia. The sample comprised sorted CD4+, CD8+, or CD8+CD57+ T cells (not recorded which) from PBMCs. Here the CDR3 reads CASSTGTAQETQYF. The CDR3 DNA reads TGCGCCAGCAGCACCGGGACAGCACAAGAGACCCAGTACTTC.